The clone carrying this TCR beta chain was observed a few times. TCRdb re-analysed the reads in MiXCR, keeping a single row per CDR3 protein. The sample holds over 85,000 distinct CDR3 sequences; approximately 16% are singletons and the top ten take about 7.3%. This sample is drawn from a study of T cell repertoires in cytomegalovirus infection. The CDR3 is 13 residues long. Germline CDR1 is SNHLY and CDR2 is FYNNEI. V lost 6 bases to trimming and J lost 2 bases, with 8 bases between them. This chain connects TRBV2 to TRBJ2-1; D is uncertain. The sequencing input was PBMCs. The origin of this receptor is a human donor in good health (CMV status not recorded). Some clones in this sample may be carry-over from other donors' samples. The DNA for the CDR3 is TGTGCCAGCAGGGAGCCTCCCTACAATGAGCAGTTCTTC. It translates to CASREPPYNEQFF.